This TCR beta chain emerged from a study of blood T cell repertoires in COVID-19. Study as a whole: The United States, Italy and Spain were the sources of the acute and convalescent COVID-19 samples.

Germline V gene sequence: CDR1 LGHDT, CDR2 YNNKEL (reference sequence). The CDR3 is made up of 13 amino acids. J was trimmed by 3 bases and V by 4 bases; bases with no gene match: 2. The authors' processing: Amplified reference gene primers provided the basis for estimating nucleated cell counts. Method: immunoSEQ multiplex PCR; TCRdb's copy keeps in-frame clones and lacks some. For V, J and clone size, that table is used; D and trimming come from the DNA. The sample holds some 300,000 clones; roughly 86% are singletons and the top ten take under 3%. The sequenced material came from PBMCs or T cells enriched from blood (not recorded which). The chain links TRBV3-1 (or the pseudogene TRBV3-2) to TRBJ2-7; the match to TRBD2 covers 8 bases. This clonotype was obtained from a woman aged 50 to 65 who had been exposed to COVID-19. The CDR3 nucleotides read TGTGCCAGCAGCCCTCGGGAGGGCTACGAGCAGTACTTC. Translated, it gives CASSPREGYEQYF.